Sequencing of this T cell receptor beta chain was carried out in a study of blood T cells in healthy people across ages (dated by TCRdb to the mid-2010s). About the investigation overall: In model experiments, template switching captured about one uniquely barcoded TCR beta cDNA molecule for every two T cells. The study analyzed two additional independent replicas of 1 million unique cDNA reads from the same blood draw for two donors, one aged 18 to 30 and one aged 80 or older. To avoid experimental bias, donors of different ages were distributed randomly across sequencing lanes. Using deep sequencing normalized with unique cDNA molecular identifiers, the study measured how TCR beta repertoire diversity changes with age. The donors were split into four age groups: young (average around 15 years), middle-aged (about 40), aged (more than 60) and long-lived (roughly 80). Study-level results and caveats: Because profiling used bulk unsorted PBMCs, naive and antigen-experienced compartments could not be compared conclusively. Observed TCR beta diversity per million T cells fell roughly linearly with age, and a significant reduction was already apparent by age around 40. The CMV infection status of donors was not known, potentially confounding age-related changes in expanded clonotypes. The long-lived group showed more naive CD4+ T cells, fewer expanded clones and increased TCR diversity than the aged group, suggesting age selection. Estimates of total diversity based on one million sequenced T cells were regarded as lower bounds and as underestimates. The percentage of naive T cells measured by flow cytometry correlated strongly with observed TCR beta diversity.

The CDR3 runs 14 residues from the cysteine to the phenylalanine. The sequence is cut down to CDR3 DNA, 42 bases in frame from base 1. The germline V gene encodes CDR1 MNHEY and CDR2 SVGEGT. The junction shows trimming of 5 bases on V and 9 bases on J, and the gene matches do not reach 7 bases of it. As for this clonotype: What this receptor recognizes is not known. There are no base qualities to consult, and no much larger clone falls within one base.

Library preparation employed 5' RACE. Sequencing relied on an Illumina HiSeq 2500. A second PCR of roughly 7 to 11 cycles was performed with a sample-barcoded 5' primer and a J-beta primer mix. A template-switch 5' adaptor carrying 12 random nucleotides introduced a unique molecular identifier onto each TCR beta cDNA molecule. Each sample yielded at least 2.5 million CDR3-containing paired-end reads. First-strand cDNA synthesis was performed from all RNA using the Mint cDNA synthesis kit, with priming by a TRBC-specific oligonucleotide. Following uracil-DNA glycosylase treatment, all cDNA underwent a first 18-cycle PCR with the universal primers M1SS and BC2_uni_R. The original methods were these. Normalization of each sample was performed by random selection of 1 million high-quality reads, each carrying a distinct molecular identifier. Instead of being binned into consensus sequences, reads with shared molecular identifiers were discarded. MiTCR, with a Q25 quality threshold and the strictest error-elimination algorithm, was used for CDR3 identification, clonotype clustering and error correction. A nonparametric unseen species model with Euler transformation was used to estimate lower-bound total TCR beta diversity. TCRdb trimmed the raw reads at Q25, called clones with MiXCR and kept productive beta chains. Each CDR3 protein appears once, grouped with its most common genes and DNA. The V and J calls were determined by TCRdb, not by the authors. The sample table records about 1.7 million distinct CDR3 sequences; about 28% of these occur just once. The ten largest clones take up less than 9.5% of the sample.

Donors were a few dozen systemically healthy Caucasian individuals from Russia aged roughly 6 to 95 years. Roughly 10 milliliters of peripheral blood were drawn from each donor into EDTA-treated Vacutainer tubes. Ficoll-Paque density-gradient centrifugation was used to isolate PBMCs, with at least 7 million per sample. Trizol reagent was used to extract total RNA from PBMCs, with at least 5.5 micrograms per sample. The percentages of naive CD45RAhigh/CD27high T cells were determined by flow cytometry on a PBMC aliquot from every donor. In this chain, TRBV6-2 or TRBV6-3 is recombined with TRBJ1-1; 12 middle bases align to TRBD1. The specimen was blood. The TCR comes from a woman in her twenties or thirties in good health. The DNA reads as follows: TGTGCCAGCAGTCCGGGACAGGGGGCTTTTCAAGCTTTCTTT. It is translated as CASSPGQGAFQAFF.